These 17 T cell receptor beta chains share one sample of origin, sequenced in a study of T cell changes during pregnancy in multiple sclerosis. Sequencing used immunoSEQ multiplex PCR; TCRdb keeps in-frame clones, though not all of them. The sample includes about 43,000 clones, roughly 90% seen only once; the top ten take 4.7%. The source material was peripheral blood, sampled in the second trimester of pregnancy. The receptors originated from a female donor in good health, enrolled as a control in a pregnancy study.

The chain couples TRBV18 to TRBJ1-2; 7 nucleotides line up with TRBD1. V lost 3 bases and J lost 5; bases outside the gene matches: 9. The CDR3 has 15 amino acids. Germline-derived CDR1 and CDR2 are KGHSH and LQKENI. For the CDR3, the DNA is TGTGCCAGCTCACCCTCGACAGGGTCCGCATATGGCTACACCTTC. It translates to CASSPSTGSAYGYTF.

This clone was counted between two and nine times. The chain recombines TRBV19 with TRBJ2-1, with D possibly TRBD2 on 6 matching bases. The CDR3 loop spans 14 amino acids. Germline lookup yields CDR1 LNHDA and CDR2 SQIVND (reference sequence). V was cut by 3 bases and J by 3 bases, with 9 bases left in between. The CDR3 is CASSMGAGYNEQFF. The DNA of the CDR3 is TGTGCCAGTAGTATGGGAGCGGGCTACAATGAGCAGTTCTTC.

This chain links TRBV23-1 with TRBJ2-1; tentative D call: TRBD1 (7 bases). TRBV23-1 is an ORF, with its function uncertain. This CDR3 has 17 amino acids. V lost 2 bases, J lost 2 bases, and 16 bases lay in between. CDR3 sequence: CASSQRSGGQAYNEQFF. The CDR3 region has the DNA TGCGCCAGCAGTCAAAGGTCAGGGGGGCAAGCCTACAATGAGCAGTTCTTC.

The CDR3 DNA reads as TGTGCCAGCTCACCCGCTATCAGACTAGTGGATGAGCAGTTCTTC. It is translated as CASSPAIRLVDEQFF. The V gene is TRBV18, the J gene TRBJ2-1, with a tentative D call TRBD2 (6 bases). With 3 bases removed from V and 8 bases from J, the gap between germline ends came to 17 bases. Germline CDR1 KGHSH, CDR2 LQKENI. This CDR3 spans 15 amino acids.

V is TRBV5-6 and J is TRBJ2-1; 9 nucleotides agree with TRBD2. The V and J ends lost 5 bases and 4 bases, in that order; junction bases with no gene match: 7. The CDR3 contains 15 residues. Germline assignment: CDR1 SGHDT and CDR2 YYEEEE. The CDR3 protein is CASRRRGGPYNEQFF. The CDR3 DNA follows: TGTGCCAGCAGAAGGCGGGGGGGCCCTTACAATGAGCAGTTCTTC.

The rearrangement joins TRBV12-5 to TRBJ1-2, with 7 bases matching TRBD1. This CDR3 is built from 14 residues. Germline V CDR1 and CDR2: LGHNT, FRNRAP. V dropped 2 bases and J dropped 6; count of bases not matched to a gene: 6. The CDR3 DNA reads TGTGCTAGTGGTTTGAGTCACAGGGGTAATGGCTACACCTTC. Translated, it gives CASGLSHRGNGYTF. The whole variable domain, remainder taken from reference TRBV12-5 and TRBJ1-2, is DARVTQTPRHKVTEMGQEVTMRCQPILGHNTVFWYRQTMMQGLELLAYFRNRAPLDDSGMPKDRFSAEMPDATLATLKIQPSEPRDSAVYFCASGLSHRGNGYTFGSGTRLTVV.

This chain joins TRBV7-2 and TRBJ2-5; 7 positions agree with TRBD2. The CDR3 has 17 residues. After removal of 1 base from V and 4 bases from J, the junction contained 12 bases not matched to a gene. Germline V gene data show CDR1 as SGHTA and CDR2 as FQGNSA. CDR3 bases: TGTGCCAGCAGCTTAGTGCCCGTGGGGGGGTCTAGAGAGACCCAGTACTTC. It is translated as CASSLVPVGGSRETQYF.

The rearrangement uses TRBV10-3 and TRBJ1-1; possible D gene TRBD1, 6 bases. The CDR3 length is 15 residues. V shed 2 bases and J shed 5 bases, with 15 bases lying between them. Germline lookup yields CDR1 ENHRY and CDR2 SYGVKD. The CDR3 sequence: CAISEASGGHTEAFF. The CDR3 region has the DNA TGTGCCATCAGTGAGGCGAGTGGGGGCCATACTGAAGCTTTCTTT.

In DNA, the CDR3 is TGCGCCAGCAGCTTGGATATCGGGACTTACAATGAGCAGTTCTTC. Translated, it gives CASSLDIGTYNEQFF. The rearrangement joins TRBV5-1 to TRBJ2-1; possibly TRBD2 for D (6 bases). The CDR3 extends over 15 amino acids. Germline CDR1 reads SGHRS; CDR2 reads YFSETQ. Trimming took 0 bases from V and 4 from J, leaving 11 bases between them.

The chain couples TRBV7-2 to TRBJ1-4; maybe TRBD1 (6 bases). Germline CDR1 is SGHTA and CDR2 is FQGNSA. The CDR3 is 16 amino acids. The V gene lost 5 bases and the J gene lost 4 bases, with 17 bases spanning the gap. CDR3 region: CASSPRTVSNNEKLFF. CDR3 DNA sequence: TGTGCCAGCAGCCCCCGGACAGTTAGCAATAATGAAAAACTGTTTTTT.

The chain has TRBV10-3 and TRBJ2-7; D unresolved. The V end lost 7 bases, the J end lost 0 bases, and 13 bases lay between the germline ends. Germline CDR1 is ENHRY and CDR2 is SYGVKD. The CDR3 is made up of 14 amino acids. The CDR3 sequence is CAIMATAYSYEQYF. The CDR3 nucleotides read TGTGCCATCATGGCCACAGCTTACTCCTACGAGCAGTACTTC.

The V gene is TRBV19, the J gene TRBJ1-1; 7 bases map to TRBD1. CDR1 is LNHDA and CDR2 is SQIVND in the germline V gene (reference sequence). This CDR3 has 15 amino acids. The trim removed 1 base at V and 1 base at J, leaving 3 bases unmatched. The CDR3 is CASSIVRDRNTEAFF. The CDR3 DNA follows: TGTGCCAGTAGTATAGTGAGGGACAGGAACACTGAAGCTTTCTTT.

The V and J genes are TRBV4-3 and TRBJ2-4; 8 bases line up with TRBD2. Germline V gene sequence: CDR1 LGHNA, CDR2 YSLEER. Unmatched junction bases numbered 10, after V lost 0 bases and J lost 0 bases. This CDR3 region has 19 residues. The CDR3 bases are TGCGCCAGCAGCCAAGAAGGAACGGGGGGGAATCTAGCCAAAAACATTCAGTACTTC. It encodes CASSQEGTGGNLAKNIQYF.

The chain has TRBV14 and TRBJ2-7; TRBD1 is a possible D gene (5 bases). The germline CDR1 and CDR2 sequences are SGHDN and FVKESK. V was trimmed by 3 bases and J by 3 bases, leaving 12 bases between them. The CDR3 runs to 14 residues. The CDR3 loop is CASSQTVRFYEQYF. CDR3 DNA: TGTGCCAGCAGCCAGACAGTTCGATTCTACGAGCAGTACTTC. The whole variable domain, remainder taken from reference TRBV14 and TRBJ2-7, is EAGVTQFPSHSVIEKGQTVTLRCDPISGHDNLYWYRRVMGKEIKFLLHFVKESKQDESGMPNNRFLAERTGGTYSTLKVQPAELEDSGVYFCASSQTVRFYEQYFGPGTRLTVT.

The chain joins TRBV6-1 to TRBJ1-2; 7 nucleotides align to TRBD1. The CDR3 spans 14 residues. V shed 10 bases and J 2 bases; nucleotides not matched to a gene: 10. The germline V gene has CDR1 MNHNS and CDR2 SASEGT. CDR3 DNA sequence: TGTGCCACCACAGGGGACGCAGGAAACTATGGCTACACCTTC. Protein sequence: CATTGDAGNYGYTF.

The table lists this clone with a count of one. The rearrangement joins TRBV9 to TRBJ2-6; no clear D. CDR3 size: 16 residues. Germline V gene lookup returns CDR1 SGDLS and CDR2 YYNGEE. Trimming took off 3 bases at V and 2 bases at J, with 12 bases between the two ends. Written as DNA, the CDR3 is TGTGCCAGCAGCGCTACACAGACCCCTGGGGCCAACGTCCTGACTTTC. It translates to CASSATQTPGANVLTF.

J is TRBJ2-3 and V is TRBV6-1; TRBD2 aligns across 10 bases. V dropped 6 bases and J dropped 1; count of bases not matched to a gene: 4. Germline assignment: CDR1 MNHNS and CDR2 SASEGT. CDR3 length equals 15 residues. In nucleotides, the CDR3 is TGTGCCAGCAGAGCGGGAGGGTCGGGCACAGATACGCAGTATTTT. Its translation is CASRAGGSGTDTQYF.